This TCR beta chain was found in a study of T-cell reconstitution after alpha-beta-depleted transplantation in children. Preparing the TCRbeta library involved the use of unique molecular identifiers. TCRdb redid the calling of the PCR reads with MiXCR, one entry per CDR3 protein. This sample yields about 410,000 distinct CDR3 sequences, of which roughly 20% are seen a single time; 3% to 4% belongs to the top ten. This clonotype has just a few counts. Looked up from germline, CDR1 is MNHEY and CDR2 is SVGAGI. After removal of 0 bases from V and 6 bases from J, the junction contained 0 bases not matched to a gene. CDR3 size: 15 residues.

The TCR sequence derives from a human donor who donated a stem cell graft to a child with acute myeloid leukemia. The chain is built from TRBV6-5 and TRBJ2-2, with 11 bases aligning to TRBD1. This specimen was PBMCs from the stem cell graft donor, taken from the stem cell graft. The CDR3: CASSYSGQGAGELFF. In DNA form, the CDR3 reads TGTGCCAGCAGTTACTCGGGACAGGGGGCCGGGGAGCTGTTTTTT.